This T cell receptor beta chain was sequenced during a study of cytomegalovirus exposure and HLA in healthy donors. General study points: By HLA locus, TCR association rates varied in a later analysis, with DRB1 showing the most and HLA-C the fewest.

Germline V lookup: CDR1 GTSNPN, CDR2 SVGIG (reference sequence). The CDR3 runs 13 residues. J gave up 6 bases and V 3 bases, and 5 bases lay outside the gene matches. The PCR ran on 60 Vbeta and 13 Jbeta primers. Sequencing was performed with immunoSEQ multiplex PCR; in TCRdb, only in-frame clones are kept and a portion is missing. The data hold tens of thousands of clones, with less than 85% observed a single time. A remark on this clone: The antigen is unknown.

The chain couples TRBV30 to TRBJ2-1; 7 bases are a match to TRBD1. This receptor was obtained from a woman younger than 35 in good health and CMV-seronegative. The specimen was PBMCs. The CDR3 is CAWRLTGPNEQFF. CDR3 nucleotides: TGTGCCTGGAGGTTGACAGGGCCCAATGAGCAGTTCTTC.